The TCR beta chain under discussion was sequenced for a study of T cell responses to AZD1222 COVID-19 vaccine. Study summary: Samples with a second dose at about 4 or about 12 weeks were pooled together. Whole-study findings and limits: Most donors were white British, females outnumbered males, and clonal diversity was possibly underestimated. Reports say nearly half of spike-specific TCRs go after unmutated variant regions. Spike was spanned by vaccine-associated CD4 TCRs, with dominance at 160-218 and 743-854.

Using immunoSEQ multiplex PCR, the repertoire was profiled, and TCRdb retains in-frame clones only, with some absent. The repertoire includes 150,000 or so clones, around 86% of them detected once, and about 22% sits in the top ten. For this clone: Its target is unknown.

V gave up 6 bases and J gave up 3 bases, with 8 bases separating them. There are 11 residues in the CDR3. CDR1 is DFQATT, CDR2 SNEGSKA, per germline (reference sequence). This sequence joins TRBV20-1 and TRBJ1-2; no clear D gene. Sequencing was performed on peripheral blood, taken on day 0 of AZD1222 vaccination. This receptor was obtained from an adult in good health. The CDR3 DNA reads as TGCAGTGCCCCGACGGACTATGGCTACACCTTC. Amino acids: CSAPTDYGYTF.